These T cell receptor beta chains were read from a single sample in a study of T-cell reconstitution after alpha-beta-depleted transplantation in children. TCRdb called the PCR reads again in MiXCR, with one record for every CDR3 protein. Seen here are 170,000 or so distinct CDR3 sequences, more than 6.5% observed once, and the top ten hold roughly 3%. Sequencing was performed on PBMCs from the stem cell graft donor, taken from the stem cell graft. These receptors were obtained from a human donor who donated a stem cell graft to a child with Wiskott-Aldrich syndrome. CDR3s include the opening cysteine and the closing phenylalanine or tryptophan. Expanded clones are given a class, and other clones once, few, many or no size at all.

NA TRBJ2-5 TRBV7-7 CASSFSPGQTQETQYF
many TRBJ2-3 TRBV20-1 CSVAGRSTDTQYF
NA TRBJ1-3 TRBV28 CASQFSGNTIYF
few TRBJ1-1 TRBV7-8 CASSLLVGGSRNTEAFF
many TRBJ2-1 TRBV10-3 CATLSSGGNEQFF
many TRBJ2-5 TRBV12-3/TRBV12-4 CASSFRLMETQYF
many TRBJ2-7 TRBV7-6 CASSRDDGTYEQYF
NA TRBJ2-3 TRBV4-3 CASSQGGASKTDTQYF
many TRBJ1-1 TRBV20-1 CSARVMGYQAFF
many TRBJ2-3 TRBV18 CASSPSLTDTQYF
NA TRBJ2-5 TRBV7-8 CASSHRLAGNGAQYF
many TRBJ2-7 TRBV24-1 CATSDSAGDEQYF
many TRBJ2-1 TRBV10-3 CAISGLGTGGDNEQFF
many TRBJ2-3 TRBV7-2 CASSFLAGDTQYF
many TRBJ2-7 TRBV29-1 CSVEQGGGYEQYF
many TRBJ2-5 TRBV5-1 CASSLLKETQYF
many TRBJ1-4 TRBV3-1 CASSQEPGQFEKLFF
NA TRBJ1-3 TRBV29-1 CSVEVLGIETDTIYF
many TRBJ2-1 TRBV6-1 CASSHRGQRGTNEQFF
many TRBJ2-2 TRBV12-3/TRBV12-4 CASSSIAGTNTGELFF
many TRBJ2-5 TRBV20-1 CSARDKTSGGVQETQYF
many TRBJ2-3 TRBV20-1 CSASKASGGLSDTQYF
many TRBJ1-2 TRBV7-8 CASSSHGIDGYTF
many TRBJ1-5 TRBV19 CASSILAGRGQPQHF
many TRBJ2-5 TRBV7-2 CASSLEVSGRAQYF
many TRBJ2-5 TRBV10-3 CAIREQGGQETQYF
few TRBJ1-4 TRBV7-2 CASSPVSATNEKLFF
many TRBJ2-3 TRBV5-1 CASAEAPGVTDTQYF
NA TRBJ1-1 TRBV5-1 CASSLRQPNTEAFF
many TRBJ2-1 TRBV29-1 CSVEVGLNEQFF
many TRBJ2-2 TRBV27 CATGGGGELFF
many TRBJ2-5 TRBV15 CATSRRTTGGLETQYF
many TRBJ2-1 TRBV24-1 CATSDLMWGGEQFF
many TRBJ1-4 TRBV7-2 CASSLTPTNEKLFF
many TRBJ2-2 TRBV27 CASRQPTPVNTGELFF
many TRBJ2-3 TRBV5-6 CASSSTGTADTQYF
few TRBJ1-2 TRBV20-1 CSARDWTGDGYTF
many TRBJ1-3 TRBV20-1 CSAGLNRGGPGNTIYF
few TRBJ2-1 TRBV3-1 CASSQEKDLGREFF
few TRBJ2-2 TRBV7-8 CASTKRGGTTGELFF